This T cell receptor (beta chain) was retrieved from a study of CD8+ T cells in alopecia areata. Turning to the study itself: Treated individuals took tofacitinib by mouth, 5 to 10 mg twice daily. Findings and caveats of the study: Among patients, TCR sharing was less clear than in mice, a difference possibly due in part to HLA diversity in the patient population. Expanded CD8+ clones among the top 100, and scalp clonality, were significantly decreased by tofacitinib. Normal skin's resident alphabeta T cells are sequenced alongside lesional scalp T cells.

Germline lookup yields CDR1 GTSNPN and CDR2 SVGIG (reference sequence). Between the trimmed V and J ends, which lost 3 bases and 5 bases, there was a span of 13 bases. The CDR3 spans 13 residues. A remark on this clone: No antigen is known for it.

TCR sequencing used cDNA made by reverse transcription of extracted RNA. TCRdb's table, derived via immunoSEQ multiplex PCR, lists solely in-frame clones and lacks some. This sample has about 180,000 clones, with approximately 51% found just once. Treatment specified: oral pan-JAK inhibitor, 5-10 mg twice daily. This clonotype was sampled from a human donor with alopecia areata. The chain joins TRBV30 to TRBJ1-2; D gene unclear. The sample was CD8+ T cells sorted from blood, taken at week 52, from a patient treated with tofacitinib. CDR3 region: CAWRTRAAYGYTF. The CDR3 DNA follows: TGTGCCTGGAGAACAAGGGCAGCTTATGGCTACACCTTC.